This T cell receptor (beta chain) appears in the sequencing data of a study of monozygotic twins with inflammatory bowel disease. Study outcomes and limitations: Repertoire similarity matched across concordant and discordant twins, perhaps owing to limited power. Healthy co-twins had higher TCRbeta inverse Simpson diversity than their IBD twins. No separation of different T cell subtypes was possible.

The germline V gene has CDR1 LGHDT and CDR2 YNNKEL (reference sequence). CDR3 size: 15 residues. On this clonotype: The antigen is undetermined.

TCRalpha and TCRbeta cDNA went through two nested PCRs of approximately 17 and 9 cycles. TCRdb derives one entry per CDR3 protein from the 5' RACE reads, leaving out DNA. The specimen's table records 400,000 or so distinct CDR3 sequences. The rearrangement joins TRBV3-1 to TRBJ2-2; TCRdb's D gene call, TRBD1, goes unchecked for lack of DNA. This receptor was taken from a human donor with ulcerative colitis or Crohn's disease, or a healthy co-twin of an affected twin (not recorded which). The sequenced sample was blood. The CDR3 spells CASSPGTGGTGELFF.